These 8 T cell receptor beta chains share one sample of origin, sequenced in a study of blood T cells in healthy people across ages. A sample-barcoded 5' primer and a J-beta primer mix were used in a second PCR of roughly 6 to 11 cycles. In TCRdb, the 5' RACE reads were re-called with MiXCR into one record per CDR3 protein. The table records 550,000 to 750,000 distinct CDR3 sequences, more than 20% of them present only once. Sequencing was performed on blood. The receptors originated from a man in his 70s in good health.

The CDR3 sequence is CATSEPDGTGELFF. Here the CDR3 DNA reads TGTGCCACCAGTGAACCCGACGGCACCGGGGAGCTGTTTTTT. The V and J genes are TRBV24-1 and TRBJ2-2; D unresolved. Trimming stripped 4 bases from V and 4 bases from J, with 9 bases between. This CDR3 has 14 amino acids. Per germline, CDR1 KGHDR and CDR2 SFDVKD.

There are a few counts of this clonotype. The chain joins TRBV12-3 or TRBV12-4 to TRBJ2-2, with a tentative D call TRBD2 (6 bases). Trimming cost V 6 bases and J 7 bases, with 12 bases left between them. CDR3 length: 13 amino acids. Here the CDR3 reads CASRPTSSGELFF. As DNA, the CDR3 is TGTGCCAGCAGGCCCACTAGCAGCGGGGAGCTGTTTTTT.

About this clonotype: This CDR3 fails to terminate in the conserved phenylalanine or tryptophan, so it likely reflects a read error. The chain carries TRBV9 and TRBJ2-1; 7 bases align to TRBD1. Germline-derived CDR1 and CDR2 are SGDLS and YYNGEE. V lost 3 bases and J lost 5; bases outside the gene matches: 8. This CDR3 comprises 15 residues. DNA for the CDR3: TGTGCCAGCAGCGGCTCGGGACAGTTTAACAATGAGCAGTTCCTC. It encodes CASSGSGQFNNEQFL.

This clonotype showed up just a few times. The chain combines TRBV27 with TRBJ1-2; 9 bases are a match to TRBD1. J lost 2 bases, V lost 5 bases, and 9 bases had no gene match. CDR1 and CDR2 from the germline V gene are MNHEY and SMNVEV (reference sequence). The CDR3 totals 16 residues. CDR3 sequence: CASSMGQGRGNYGYTF. The CDR3 nucleotides read TGTGCCAGCAGTATGGGACAGGGAAGAGGAAACTATGGCTACACCTTC.

In this sample, this clonotype turned up a few times. V usage is TRBV20-1 and J usage is TRBJ2-1, with D possibly TRBD2 on 6 matching bases. V lost 3 bases to trimming and J lost 6 bases, with 15 bases between them. CDR3 length: 14 amino acids. CDR1 DFQATT and CDR2 SNEGSKA come from the germline V gene (reference sequence). CDR3 residues: CSASTGALGNEQFF. The CDR3 nucleotides are TGCAGTGCTAGTACGGGAGCCCTAGGCAATGAGCAGTTCTTC.

This clonotype was picked up many times. The chain recombines TRBV7-2 with TRBJ2-1; perhaps D is TRBD1 or TRBD2 (5 bases each). Deletions cut 5 bases from V and 2 bases from J, with 7 bases between. This CDR3 is built from 13 residues. Per germline, CDR1 SGHTA and CDR2 FQGNSA. CDR3 protein: CASSPGPYNEQFF. The CDR3 nucleotides are TGTGCCAGCAGCCCGGGACCCTACAATGAGCAGTTCTTC.

This chain uses TRBV6-2 or TRBV6-3 with TRBJ2-7; 13 bases map to TRBD2. CDR1 is MNHEY and CDR2 is SVGEGT in the germline V gene. The CDR3 runs to 19 residues. V shed 1 base, J shed 2 bases, and the junction held 11 bases outside the gene matches. The CDR3 region is CASSYLLAGGPLGAYEQYF. CDR3 bases: TGTGCCAGCAGTTACTTACTAGCGGGAGGGCCCCTCGGTGCCTACGAGCAGTACTTC.

This clonotype was recorded at least ten times. This chain links TRBV28 with TRBJ2-7, with D possibly TRBD1 on 5 matching bases. The CDR3 spans 15 residues. Germline V gene data show CDR1 as MDHEN and CDR2 as SYDVKM. The germline V and J ends were trimmed by 5 bases and 5 bases, with 19 bases remaining between them. DNA of the CDR3: TGTGCCAGCAGTATCGCGGACACCGACCTTCACGAGCAGTACTTC. Its translation is CASSIADTDLHEQYF.